This TCR beta chain is from a study of T cells in Graves' hyperthyroidism and ophthalmopathy (dated 2019 in TCRdb). In terms of the full investigation: Peripheral blood samples were taken at initial diagnosis, before any treatment was given. To identify distinguishing TCR V-J signatures, a discovery cohort of around 98 patients was used, comprising some 45 with Graves' ophthalmopathy and around 57 with stable Graves' hyperthyroidism. An independent validation cohort of 18 to 20 hyperthyroidism patients and about 16 patients who later progressed to ophthalmopathy tested prospective prediction of ophthalmopathy. The 100 or so discovery patients were randomly split 7:3 into training and test sets. In more than 5 Graves' hyperthyroidism patients, the study also compared T-cell repertoires from thyroid tissue with T-cell repertoires from blood. Once sampling was done, hyperthyroidism patients were given methimazole at a starting dose of 30 mg daily, whereas ophthalmopathy patients were given high-dose intravenous methylprednisolone. According to the paper, TCR Vbeta CDR3 sequencing was carried out on roughly 130 peripheral blood samples, which came from fewer than 50 ophthalmopathy, approximately 72 hyperthyroidism and approximately 17 progressor patients.

What the work shows at the level of the full study, not this receptor alone: Blood samples also contained most of the expanded thyroid clonotypes (frequency above 0.001), which suggests that blood repertoires may reflect thyroid immune responses. During validation, the model predicted progression to ophthalmopathy a median of around 7 months ahead of onset, with roughly 65% sensitivity and more than 72% specificity. A model built on a 13 V-J signature distinguished ophthalmopathy from stable hyperthyroidism, reaching roughly 88% sensitivity and approximately 83% specificity in cross-validation and 80%/75% in testing. No statistical method was used to fix the sample size in advance, and group allocation was not hidden from the investigators.

Concerning this clonotype itself: It lacks a known antigen. There are no base qualities to consult, and no much larger clone falls within one base.

Graves' hyperthyroidism was defined as stable when no progression to ophthalmopathy occurred over 18 months of follow-up. The hyperthyroidism patients were between 18 and 65 years old and newly diagnosed, with a disease duration of less than 2 months. The study excluded patients with uncontrolled infections, other autoimmune diseases, pregnancy or lactation. Diagnoses relied on clinical symptoms, serum thyroxine and TRAb, thyroid ultrasound and orbital computed tomography. PBMCs were isolated from 8 to 10 ml of fresh peripheral blood by Ficoll-Paque density gradient centrifugation. Total RNA was extracted with Trizol reagent, and quality was checked on an Agilent 2100 Bioanalyzer. V is cut by 4 bases and J by 2 bases, and the space between the germline ends is 19 bases. Via the germline V gene, CDR1 is SGHAT and CDR2 FQNNGV. The CDR3 measures 17 amino acids from cysteine to phenylalanine. Of the read, only the CDR3 DNA is kept; its 51 bases are in frame from base 1.

The TCR beta CDR3 regions were amplified from RNA transcripts. A first-round RT-PCR of the TCR CDR3 used the HTBI primer set with the Qiagen OneStep RT-PCR kit. Libraries were constructed in a second round of multiplex PCR, after which size selection and purification were performed. Sequencing of the libraries was done on an Illumina HiSeq2000 using paired-end 100 bp reads. In the source study's methods: Raw data were processed with SOAPnuke, discarding reads with adapters, uncalled bases, mean Phred below 15, or no exact constant-primer or identifier match. COPE v1.2.5 was used to merge high-quality paired reads, and clonotypes were defined as unique nucleotide sequences. MiTCR v1.1 was used to align the clonotypes against IMGT TRBV, TRBD and TRBJ reference segments. Analysis was restricted to V-J combinations with a frequency above 0.0001, which covered just over 98% of repertoires. A TCS score was defined as the ratio of F50 (clonal expansion) to E x V (chaos), with BLOSUM62-based TCRdist applied between CDR3 peptides within each V-J. Welch's t-statistics and random forest reduced 450 to 600 V-J features to 13, which were used in a naive Bayes classifier (R e1071). TCRdb reran the public reads through fastp at Q25 and MiXCR, keeping productive beta chains. Under each unique CDR3 protein, matching rows form one entry showing the most common genes and DNA. TCRdb's processing, not the study's, gives the V and J calls here. The sample yields approximately 300,000 distinct CDR3 sequences; approximately 17% were counted once. Approximately 35% of the sample lies in the top ten.

The chain couples TRBV11-2 to TRBJ2-3, with no confidently assigned D gene. The origin of this receptor is a man aged 25-45 years with Graves' hyperthyroidism. Sample: blood. The sequenced DNA: TGTGCCAGCAGCTCAAACCTTATCGGCTGGCCCACAGATACGCAGTATTTT. Protein translation: CASSSNLIGWPTDTQYF.